One sample yielded the 17 T cell receptor beta chains listed below, sequenced in a study of cytomegalovirus exposure and HLA in healthy donors. The PCR used 60 Vbeta and 13 Jbeta primers. Repertoires were generated with immunoSEQ multiplex PCR, while TCRdb's copy carries only in-frame clones and drops some. The sample consists of around 140,000 clones, 80% to 85% of them appearing once. Sequencing was performed on PBMCs. The receptor source for this set is a woman in her forties or fifties in good health and CMV-seropositive.

This clone appeared a single time. The chain employs TRBV6-5 and TRBJ1-2; weak D call: TRBD1 (6 bases). The V and J ends lost 8 bases and 6 bases respectively, with 10 bases between them. The CDR3 runs 11 residues. The V gene's germline CDR1 is MNHEY and CDR2 SVGAGI. The CDR3 region is CASRTVNGYTF. For the CDR3, the DNA is TGTGCCAGCCGGACAGTTAATGGCTACACCTTC.

This clone was observed a single time. The chain couples TRBV2 to TRBJ2-1, with 9 bases lining up with TRBD2. CDR1 is SNHLY and CDR2 is FYNNEI in the germline V gene. Trimming at V came to 2 bases and at J to 7 bases, leaving 9 bases not matched to a gene. The CDR3 sequence is 16 residues long. The CDR3 spells CASSERSAGGKNEQFF. For the CDR3, the DNA is TGTGCCAGCAGTGAACGTTCAGCGGGAGGTAAGAATGAGCAGTTCTTC. The full variable domain, rest sourced from reference TRBV2 and TRBJ2-1, is EPEVTQTPSHQVTQMGQEVILRCVPISNHLYFYWYRQILGQKVEFLVSFYNNEISEKSEIFDDQFSVERPDGSNFTLKIRSTKLEDSAMYFCASSERSAGGKNEQFFGPGTRLTVL.

J is TRBJ1-1 and V is TRBV7-9, with D perhaps matching TRBD1 (6 bases). Germline CDR1 reads SEHNR; CDR2 reads FQNEAQ (reference sequence). The CDR3 spans 18 residues. The ends were cut back, 1 base at V and 0 bases at J, with 18 bases in the middle. CDR3 nucleotide sequence: TGTGCCAGCAGCTTAGGGGTCAGGGGTCCCCCGGTGAACACTGAAGCTTTCTTT. Translated, it gives CASSLGVRGPPVNTEAFF.

This clone has a single count. The rearrangement links TRBV6-5 to TRBJ1-5; a possible D gene is TRBD1 (6 bases). Trimming pared 4 bases from V and 5 bases from J, leaving 12 bases between. CDR1 and CDR2 (germline): MNHEY, SVGAGI. The CDR3 extends over 14 amino acids. CDR3 bases: TGTGCCAGCAGTTCACGGACAGCAGATCAGCCCCAGCATTTT. The encoded protein is CASSSRTADQPQHF.

The V call is TRBV10-3, the J call TRBJ1-1, with 9 positions matching TRBD1. V lost 8 bases and J lost 2; bases outside the gene matches: 9. The germline V gene has CDR1 ENHRY and CDR2 SYGVKD. This CDR3 is 15 amino acids long. CDR3 protein: CAIRPGQGPNTEAFF. The CDR3 nucleotides read TGTGCCATCCGTCCGGGACAGGGTCCCAACACTGAAGCTTTCTTT.

Comments on this clone: Mismatch with germline at one junction end may stem from a read error. CDR3 nucleotides: TGTGCCAGCAGCTGGATGGCGGGACTAGCCGTCTTC. As protein: CASSWMAGLAVF. The chain carries TRBV11-1 and TRBJ2-1, with 9 bases fitting TRBD2. CDR1 and CDR2 from the germline V gene are SGHAT and FQDESV (reference sequence). The CDR3 length is 12 residues.

The chain combines TRBV5-1 with TRBJ2-2, with 7 positions matching TRBD1. J was trimmed by 6 bases and V by 3 bases; bases with no gene match: 5. The CDR3 loop spans 14 amino acids. CDR1 is SGHRS, CDR2 YFSETQ, per germline. The CDR3 loop is CASSWDSSSGELFF. CDR3 in DNA: TGCGCCAGCAGCTGGGACAGTTCCTCCGGGGAGCTGTTTTTT.

This sequence joins TRBV9 and TRBJ2-7; 7 nucleotides line up with TRBD2. Germline values: CDR1 SGDLS, CDR2 YYNGEE. V lost 0 bases to trimming and J lost 1 base; unmatched junction nucleotides: 7. There are 16 residues in the CDR3. CDR3 sequence: CASSVEGSGPSYEQYF. The CDR3 DNA sequence: TGTGCCAGCAGCGTAGAGGGTAGCGGGCCTTCCTACGAGCAGTACTTC.

The chain joins TRBV5-5 to TRBJ1-1, with 7 bases lining up with TRBD1. Looked up from germline, CDR1 is SGHKS and CDR2 is YYEKEE (reference sequence). The CDR3 is 14 amino acids. With V trimmed by 4 bases and J by 0 bases, 3 bases remained unmatched. CDR3 region: CASSPTGLNTEAFF. DNA for the CDR3: TGTGCCAGCAGCCCGACAGGGTTGAACACTGAAGCTTTCTTT.

The chain has TRBV7-2 and TRBJ1-1; D not certain. V was pared by 3 bases and J by 3 bases, with 5 bases between. The CDR3 is 12 residues long. Germline CDR1 reads SGHTA; CDR2 reads FQGNSA. In DNA, the CDR3 is TGTGCCAGCAGCTTGGACTACACTGAAGCTTTCTTT. It codes for CASSLDYTEAFF. Full variable domain (outside the CDR3, taken from reference TRBV7-2 and TRBJ1-1): GAGVSQSPSNKVTEKGKDVELRCDPISGHTALYWYRQSLGQGLEFLIYFQGNSAPDKSGLPSDRFSAERTGGSVSTLTIQRTQQEDSAVYLCASSLDYTEAFFGQGTRLTVV.

The genes are TRBV5-1 and TRBJ1-2; D gene ambiguous. The CDR3 covers 13 residues. The V gene lost 2 bases and the J gene lost 6 bases, with 11 bases spanning the gap. Germline V gene data show CDR1 as SGHRS and CDR2 as YFSETQ. CDR3 loop: CASSFGTEDGYTF. CDR3 nucleotide sequence: TGCGCCAGCAGCTTTGGAACAGAAGATGGCTACACCTTC.

The rearrangement uses TRBV4-1 and TRBJ1-2; tentative D call: TRBD1 (6 bases). Per the germline V gene, CDR1 is MGHRA and CDR2 is YSYEKL. The CDR3 is 15 residues long. Between the trimmed V and J ends, which lost 0 bases and 4 bases, there was a span of 12 bases. The CDR3 here is CASSQEARGGYGYTF. The CDR3 DNA reads as TGCGCCAGCAGCCAAGAAGCCAGGGGTGGCTATGGCTACACCTTC.

A note on this clone: One junction end disagrees with the germline gene, perhaps due to a read error. Additional DNA sequences in this sample encode the identical CDR3. The DNA for the CDR3 is TGTGCCAGCAGTTCTTGGAGAACCGGTGGCTACACCTTT. This sequence encodes CASSSWRTGGYTF. The J gene is TRBJ1-2, the V gene TRBV28; D is unclear. The CDR3 extends over 13 amino acids. Germline loops: CDR1 MDHEN, CDR2 SYDVKM.

This chain links TRBV27 with TRBJ1-2, with unresolved D. V was shortened by 7 bases and J by 4 bases, with 25 bases between the two germline ends. The CDR3 is 17 residues long. Germline V lookup: CDR1 MNHEY, CDR2 SMNVEV (reference sequence). The CDR3 DNA sequence: TGTGCCAGCAAAACTAACGGCGAGGGCCCCCTCGGCTATGGCTACACCTTC. Protein sequence: CASKTNGEGPLGYGYTF.

This clone was seen a few times. This sequence joins TRBV10-3 and TRBJ1-5, with TRBD1 identical over 8 bases. CDR1 and CDR2 from the germline V gene are ENHRY and SYGVKD. The J segment lost 5 bases and the V segment lost 6 bases, leaving 3 bases of the junction unmatched. This CDR3 is 13 amino acids long. CDR3 sequence (DNA): TGTGCCATCAGGAACAGGGGGGATCAGCCCCAGCATTTT. Amino acid sequence: CAIRNRGDQPQHF.

The V gene is TRBV2, the J gene TRBJ2-7, with 7 bases fitting TRBD1. V lost 7 bases and J lost 2; bases outside the gene matches: 5. The CDR3 extends over 13 amino acids. Looked up from germline, CDR1 is SNHLY and CDR2 is FYNNEI. This chain's CDR3 is CASTWDRTYEQYF. The CDR3 DNA follows: TGTGCCAGCACCTGGGACAGAACCTACGAGCAGTACTTC.

V is TRBV2 and J is TRBJ1-5, with TRBD1 as a possible D gene (5 bases). This CDR3 spans 14 amino acids. V lost 4 bases and J 6 bases, leaving 13 bases between the germline ends. The germline V gene has CDR1 SNHLY and CDR2 FYNNEI. CDR3 DNA sequence: TGTGCCAGCAGTGGTCAAGGGGAGGGTCAGCCCCAGCATTTT. The encoded protein is CASSGQGEGQPQHF.